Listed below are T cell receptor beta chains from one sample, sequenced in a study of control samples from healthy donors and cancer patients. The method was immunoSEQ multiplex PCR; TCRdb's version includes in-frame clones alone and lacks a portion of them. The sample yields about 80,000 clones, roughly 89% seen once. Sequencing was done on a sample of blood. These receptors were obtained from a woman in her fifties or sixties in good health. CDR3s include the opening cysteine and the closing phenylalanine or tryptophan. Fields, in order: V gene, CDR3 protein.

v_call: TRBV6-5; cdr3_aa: CASTPGTGYYEQYF
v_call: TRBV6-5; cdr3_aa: CASRGRAGELFF
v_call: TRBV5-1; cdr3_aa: CASSLEARRDKGGYTF
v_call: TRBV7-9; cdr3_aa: CASSWPGGVGYTF
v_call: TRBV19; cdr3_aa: CASSPPSLNGYTF
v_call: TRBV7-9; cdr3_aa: CASSLQGPNSPLHF
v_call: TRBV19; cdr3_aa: CASSIIAQQTQYF
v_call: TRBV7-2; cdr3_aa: CASSFGRENEAFF
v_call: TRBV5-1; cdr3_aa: CASSRDPDYGYTF
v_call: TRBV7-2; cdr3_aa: CASSFFHGQETQYF
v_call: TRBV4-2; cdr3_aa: CASSAVLAGEQETQYF
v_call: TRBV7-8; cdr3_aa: CASSLVGIDEQFF
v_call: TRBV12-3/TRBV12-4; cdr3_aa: CASSFYTGELFF
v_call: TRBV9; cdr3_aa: CASSVATGGYNEQFF
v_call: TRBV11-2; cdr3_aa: CASSRGTQETQYF
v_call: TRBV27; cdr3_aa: CASSMADGGSHSPLHF
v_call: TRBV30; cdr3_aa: CAWTGRAGNTIYF
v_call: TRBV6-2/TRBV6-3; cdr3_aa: CASSPRQYEQYF
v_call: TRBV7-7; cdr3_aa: CASSKQGTPQETQYF
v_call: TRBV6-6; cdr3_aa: CASSSSRQEMNTEAFF
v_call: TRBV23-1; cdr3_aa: CASSQPAEDTQYF
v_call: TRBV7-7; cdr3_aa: CASSLLAGGKDEQFF
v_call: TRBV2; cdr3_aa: CASGRLAGGQSFAYF
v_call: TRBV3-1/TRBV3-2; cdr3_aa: CASSQDLGRVGNSPLHF
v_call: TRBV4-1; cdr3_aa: CASSQNDGDTEAFF
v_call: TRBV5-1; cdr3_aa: CASSSGTGGQPQHF
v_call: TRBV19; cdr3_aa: CASSIDRGLKNYGYTF
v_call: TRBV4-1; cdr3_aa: CASSQMNTEAFF
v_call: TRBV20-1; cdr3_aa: CSASKASGGRGETQYF
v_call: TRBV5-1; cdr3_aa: CASQLAGGYEQFF
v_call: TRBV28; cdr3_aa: CASSLFPKTRADTDTQYF
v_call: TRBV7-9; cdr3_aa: CASSSNEGARDYNEQFF
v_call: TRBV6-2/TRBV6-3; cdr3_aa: CASSPGGSNQPQHF
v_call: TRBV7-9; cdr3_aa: CASSLASGRHNEQFF
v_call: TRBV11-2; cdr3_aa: CASSLQGNTEAFF
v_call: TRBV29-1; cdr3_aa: CSVLGGRGADTQYF
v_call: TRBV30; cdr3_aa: CAWSVQLGSGELFF
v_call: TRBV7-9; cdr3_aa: CASSFSSMGDTQYF
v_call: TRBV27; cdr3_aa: CASSLMGAGSPLHF
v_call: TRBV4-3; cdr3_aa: CASSLAGEVYNEQFF
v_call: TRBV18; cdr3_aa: CASSHGTDPRGMNTEAFF
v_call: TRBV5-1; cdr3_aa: CASSSSPGETQYF
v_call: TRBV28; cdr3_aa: CASSLQGQPQHF
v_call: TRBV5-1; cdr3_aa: CASSELAGGEDTQYF
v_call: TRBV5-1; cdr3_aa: CASSLGDATGGELYGYTF
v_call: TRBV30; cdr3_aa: CARRRDIRGGYTF
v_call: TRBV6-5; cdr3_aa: CASSYSVFRDTEAFF
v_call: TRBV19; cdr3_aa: CASSMVIATSAYEQYF
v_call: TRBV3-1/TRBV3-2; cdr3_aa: CASSQRVWDSPLHF
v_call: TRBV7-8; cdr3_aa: CASSPRDRGVVSNQPQHF